Detailed here is one T cell receptor (beta chain). Its antigen is still unknown. These data come from a study of CD8+ T cells in alopecia areata. Overall study context: A regimen of oral tofacitinib, 5 to 10 mg twice daily, was given to treated patients.

Study results and limitations: Having just one nonresponder leaves the connection between baseline CD8+ expansion and response unresolved. Affected scalp, especially in alopecia totalis/universalis, had a higher clonality than normal scalp did.

Investigators isolated RNA and reverse transcribed it into cDNA to act as the sequencing template. Repertoires were generated with immunoSEQ multiplex PCR, while TCRdb's copy carries only in-frame clones and drops some. The table has fewer than 110,000 clones, almost 60% seen once. V shed 6 bases and J shed 2 bases, with 20 bases lying between them. The CDR3 length is 17 residues. The V gene's germline CDR1 is SGHTA and CDR2 FQGNSA. Treatment given: oral pan-JAK inhibitor, 5-10 mg twice daily. PBMCs were stained for CD3, CD4 and CD8, and CD4+ and CD8+ T cells were sorted. This rearrangement joins TRBV7-2 to TRBJ1-5; no firm D call. The sequencing used CD8+ T cells sorted from blood, collected between weeks 55 and 65, from a patient treated with tofacitinib. This clonotype originated in a human donor with alopecia areata. In DNA form, the CDR3 reads TGTGCCAGCAGTTTGGGTGGAGGCGGGCGTGGCAATCAGCCCCAGCATTTT. Translating gives CASSLGGGGRGNQPQHF.